The clone carrying this T cell receptor (beta chain) was detected many times. The antigen is not known. This entry comes from a study of identical twins. Unique molecular identifiers were present on cDNA, and template switching added a universal primer site. TCRdb redid the calling of the 5' RACE reads with MiXCR, one entry per CDR3 protein. The table has 690,000 or so distinct CDR3 sequences, 6.1% seen once. Study-level findings and limits: Sequences that were beta out-of-frame showed weaker excess twin sharing. Conclusions rested on cross-sectional statistics rather than following the same donors. In monozygotic twins, models underestimated the sharing of out-of-frame TCR alpha.

V was pared by 0 bases and J by 2 bases, with 8 bases of the junction left unmatched. Germline V gene lookup returns CDR1 DFQATT and CDR2 SNEGSKA (reference sequence). The CDR3 is made up of 16 amino acids. The sample comprised naive T cells sorted from blood. The sequence was obtained from a man aged 18 to 30 in good health. This rearrangement joins TRBV20-1 to TRBJ1-2; 8 bases map to TRBD1. The CDR3, as DNA: TGCAGTGCTAGAGATAGTGGGACAGGTGGGAACTATGGCTACACCTTC. It yields the protein CSARDSGTGGNYGYTF.